Shown below are 15 T cell receptor beta chains from a single sample sequenced in a study of cytomegalovirus exposure and HLA in healthy donors listed by TCRdb under 2017. The protocol used for the library was the immunoSEQ multiplex PCR assay. The multiplex PCR relied on a mix of 60 forward primers for TCR Vbeta segments and 13 reverse primers for TCR Jbeta segments. TCRdb obtained this table from immuneACCESS and retained in-frame rearrangements with V and J assigned. These tables miss some clones; where compared with another copy, unresolved V genes account for less than half of the shortfall, and the remainder is unexplained. The sample yields around 90,000 clones; about 85% were counted once. Clones ranked in the top ten supply around 7% of the sample. Source material: PBMCs. The receptors here all came from a man aged 35-49 years in good health and CMV-seropositive.

The gene calls are TRBV5-1 and TRBJ2-3, with TRBD2 matching 7 bases. V lost 4 bases and J lost 5; bases outside the gene matches: 10. The CDR3 is made up of 15 amino acids. Per germline, CDR1 SGHRS and CDR2 YFSETQ. DNA of the CDR3: TGCGCCAGCAGCCCGGGCGGGAGTATTCAAGATACGCAGTATTTT. Protein sequence: CASSPGGSIQDTQYF.

CDR3 residues: CASTDRDSSYGYTF. For the CDR3, the DNA is TGTGCCAGCACCGACCGGGACAGCAGCTATGGCTACACCTTC. J is TRBJ1-2 and V is TRBV6-4, with 7 bases identical to TRBD1. V was pared by 7 bases and J by 4 bases, with 9 bases of the junction left unmatched. The germline gives CDR1 MRHNA, CDR2 SNTAGT. This CDR3 comprises 14 residues.

The chain combines TRBV11-2 with TRBJ1-1; a weak D match, TRBD1 (6 bases). This CDR3 has 14 amino acids. The V end was cut by 2 bases, the J end by 2 bases, with 9 bases between. Germline V lookup: CDR1 SGHAT, CDR2 FQNNGV. CDR3 amino acids: CASSLRGGNTEAFF. For the CDR3, the DNA is TGTGCCAGCAGCTTAAGGGGGGGTAACACTGAAGCTTTCTTT.

This rearrangement joins TRBV6-1 to TRBJ1-5; D is undetermined. CDR3 size: 15 residues. Deletions cut 4 bases from V and 3 bases from J, with 13 bases between. Germline CDR1 is MNHNS and CDR2 is SASEGT. CDR3 DNA sequence: TGTGCCAGCAGTGGGGCCAAGAAAAACAATCAGCCCCAGCATTTT. Its protein is CASSGAKKNNQPQHF.

The J gene is TRBJ2-3, the V gene TRBV29-1; 7 bases align to TRBD1. There are 13 residues in the CDR3. The V gene's germline CDR1 is SQVTM and CDR2 ANQGSEA. V was clipped by 5 bases and J by 10 bases; unmatched bases: 12. CDR3 nucleotides: TGCAGCGTTCGAAGAGAGAAACAGGGGTCGCAGTATTTT. Translating it yields CSVRREKQGSQYF.

V and J are TRBV5-1 and TRBJ2-3; 9 nucleotides match TRBD2. After removal of 2 bases from V and 5 bases from J, the junction contained 6 bases not matched to a gene. The germline V gene has CDR1 SGHRS and CDR2 YFSETQ. The CDR3 has 15 amino acids. The CDR3 nucleotides read TGCGCCAGCAGCTTATTAGCGGGGGCTAAAGATACGCAGTATTTT. The encoded protein is CASSLLAGAKDTQYF.

V is TRBV6-1 and J is TRBJ2-3, with D uncertain. CDR1 MNHNS and CDR2 SASEGT come from the germline V gene. This CDR3 spans 13 amino acids. Trimming cost V 9 bases and J 3 bases, with 13 bases left between them. The CDR3 nucleotides are TGTGCCAGTACTACCGGCCAGACAGATACGCAGTATTTT. Its protein is CASTTGQTDTQYF.

Turning to this clone: The CDR3 does not close with the conserved phenylalanine or tryptophan, likely indicating a read error. The limits of the CDR3 on the DNA are not certain, so only TCRdb's listed CDR3 is given. The chain couples TRBV2 to TRBJ2-7; TRBD1, the table's D call, was not compared with the DNA. The CDR3 comprises 11 residues, both ends counted. Germline V gene lookup returns CDR1 SNHLY and CDR2 FYNNEI. CDR3 in amino acids: CASRAKIPGLI.

The V and J genes are TRBV28 and TRBJ2-2; D gene uncertain. Trimming took off 4 bases at V and 2 bases at J, with 17 bases between the two ends. The germline CDR1 and CDR2 sequences are MDHEN and SYDVKM. This CDR3 comprises 17 residues. CDR3: CASSYPTGRLNTGELFF. As DNA, the CDR3 is TGTGCCAGCAGTTACCCAACCGGCAGGTTAAACACCGGGGAGCTGTTTTTT.

The chain recombines TRBV5-1 with TRBJ2-7, with 11 bases aligning to TRBD1. Germline V gives CDR1 SGHRS, CDR2 YFSETQ. The CDR3 has 12 residues. V dropped 10 bases and J dropped 7; count of bases not matched to a gene: 7. As DNA, the CDR3 is TGCGCCGGGGGACAGGGGGTAGGTGAGCAGTACTTC. Its translation is CAGGQGVGEQYF.

This chain joins TRBV6-1 and TRBJ2-5; D is perhaps TRBD1 (6 bases). The J call is doubtful: the DNA matches TRBJ2-7 better. Germline CDR1 reads MNHNS; CDR2 reads SASEGT. CDR3 length: 13 amino acids. CDR3 in DNA: TGTGCCAGCAGCCGCACCAGGGGCGACGAGCAGTACTTC. It specifies CASSRTRGDEQYF.

CDR3 coding DNA: TGTGCCAGCAGCTTAATGCTTAGCTCCTACGAGCAGTACTTC. It codes for CASSLMLSSYEQYF. V gene TRBV7-9 combines with J gene TRBJ2-7; no firm D call. Germline V lookup: CDR1 SEHNR, CDR2 FQNEAQ (reference sequence). CDR3 length: 14 residues. Trimming removed 2 bases from V and 0 bases from J, with 8 bases in between.

The V call is TRBV5-4, the J call TRBJ2-7, with 8 bases fitting TRBD1. This CDR3 region has 13 residues. Per germline, CDR1 SGHNT and CDR2 YYREEE (reference sequence). Losses at the gene ends were 4 bases for V and 5 bases for J; bases not matched to a gene: 5. Here the CDR3 reads CASSMDRVDEQYF. CDR3 coding DNA: TGTGCCAGCAGCATGGACAGGGTCGACGAGCAGTACTTC. Looking up the rest from reference TRBV5-4 and TRBJ2-7 gives the full variable domain: ETGVTQSPTHLIKTRGQQVTLRCSSQSGHNTVSWYQQALGQGPQFIFQYYREEENGRGNFPPRFSGLQFPNYSSELNVNALELDDSALYLCASSMDRVDEQYFGPGTRLTVT.

The V and J genes are TRBV7-6 and TRBJ2-2; 12 bases agree with TRBD2. Unmatched junction bases numbered 8, after V lost 4 bases and J lost 5 bases. Germline V gene data show CDR1 as SGHVS and CDR2 as FNYEAQ. The CDR3 is 17 residues long. The CDR3, as DNA: TGTGCCAGCAGCTCTCCGACTAGCGGGAGAAGTACCGGGGAGCTGTTTTTT. It yields the protein CASSSPTSGRSTGELFF. Full variable domain (missing parts from reference TRBV7-6 and TRBJ2-2): GAGVSQSPRYKVTKRGQDVALRCDPISGHVSLYWYRQALGQGPEFLTYFNYEAQQDKSGLPNDRFSAERPEGSISTLTIQRTEQRDSAMYRCASSSPTSGRSTGELFFGEGSRLTVL.

This clone appeared once. The chain is built from TRBV18 and TRBJ1-1, with D possibly being TRBD1 (5 bases). Trimming took off 2 bases at V and 1 base at J, with 14 bases between the two ends. This CDR3 spans 16 amino acids. The V gene's germline CDR1 is KGHSH and CDR2 LQKENI. CDR3 in DNA: TGTGCCAGCTCACCATTGGACACGCGGGGGAACACTGAAGCTTTCTTT. This encodes CASSPLDTRGNTEAFF. Supplemented by reference TRBV18 and TRBJ1-1, the full variable domain reads NAGVMQNPRHLVRRRGQEARLRCSPMKGHSHVYWYRQLPEEGLKFMVYLQKENIIDESGMPKERFSAEFPKEGPSILRIQQVVRGDSAAYFCASSPLDTRGNTEAFFGQGTRLTVV.